These T cell receptor beta chains were read from a single sample in a study of blood T cell repertoires in COVID-19. Libraries were prepared by immunoSEQ multiplex PCR; TCRdb keeps only in-frame clonotypes and omits some of them. The sample consists of a few hundred thousand clones, 87% of them appearing once. Sequenced: PBMCs or T cells enriched from blood (not recorded which). These receptors came from a woman aged 45-60 years who had recovered from COVID-19. The CDR3 runs from the conserved cysteine through the conserved F or W.

TRBV18	TRBJ2-6	CASSPTGGSGANVLTF
TRBV30	TRBJ2-7	CAWSGTGNEQYF
TRBV4-1	TRBJ2-7	CASSQYPGHPRYEQYF
TRBV6-4	TRBJ2-3	CASGLTSTDTQYF
TRBV7-2	TRBJ1-2	CASSPTGTGSSGYTF
TRBV5-1	TRBJ1-1	CASSTTGQSNTEAFF
TRBV5-1	TRBJ2-2	CASSFRTGGNTGELFF
TRBV18	TRBJ1-2	CASSTKQGNGYTF
TRBV18	TRBJ2-1	CASSPSGGFYNEQFF
TRBV11-2	TRBJ2-3	CASSRTSGGRRDTQYF
TRBV6-5	TRBJ2-7	CASSPTGTVDYEQYF
TRBV6-5	TRBJ2-2	CASTPRGNTGELFF
TRBV27	TRBJ1-2	CASSHTGGEGAYGYTF
TRBV4-3	TRBJ2-7	CASSQGWSRPPYEQYF
TRBV5-1	TRBJ2-1	CASSLRGGPSSSYNEQFF
TRBV7-6	TRBJ2-2	CASSKLAGGSTGELFF
TRBV7-6	TRBJ2-5	CASSWEAGLAAETQYF
TRBV5-1	TRBJ1-2	CASSLGGEEYGYTF
TRBV18	TRBJ1-2	CASSPPGQGRRPGYGYTF
TRBV28	TRBJ1-5	CASSFLIRGTGNQPQHF
TRBV2	TRBJ1-2	CASSEEGRSLNYGYTF
TRBV6-1	TRBJ1-2	CASSERQTVNYGYTF
TRBV6-5	TRBJ1-2	CATTRPAGYGYTF
TRBV28	TRBJ2-7	CAGSGQGKGYEQYF
TRBV28	TRBJ1-2	CASSQQGGGYGYTF
TRBV12-5	TRBJ1-2	CASGFPGNYGYTF
TRBV6-5	TRBJ1-6	CASSYRERNSPLHF
TRBV18	TRBJ2-7	CASSQGQGTSYEQYF
TRBV6-4	TRBJ1-1	CASSPVWGGFTEAFF
TRBV12-3/TRBV12-4	TRBJ2-7	CASSFGSAYEQYF
TRBV5-1	TRBJ1-2	CASSLGGTGSYGYTF
TRBV19	TRBJ1-2	CASKDRGSYGYTF
TRBV2	TRBJ2-7	CASSEGQGAYEQYF
TRBV5-1	TRBJ1-2	CASSLSFGERDGYTF
TRBV4-1	TRBJ1-5	CASSQDVGQVVYQPQHF
TRBV2	TRBJ1-4	CASSGTARATNEKLFF
TRBV12-3/TRBV12-4	TRBJ1-1	CASRISERGNVFF
TRBV3-1/TRBV3-2	TRBJ1-3	CASSLLTVGNTIYF
TRBV27	TRBJ1-6	CASSPYGGPNSPLHF
TRBV10-3	TRBJ1-4	CAISGGRVGFEKLFF
TRBV14	TRBJ1-1	CASSQTPNTEAFF
TRBV20-1	TRBJ1-2	CSADTPRGYTF
TRBV7-3	TRBJ2-1	CASSSRARKASGWNEQFF
TRBV28	TRBJ1-2	CASRSGTKYGYTF
TRBV3-1/TRBV3-2	TRBJ1-4	CASSPFLGTGNEKLFF
TRBV2	TRBJ1-2	CASSETYGYTF
TRBV19	TRBJ2-2	CASSKYPPTGTTRNTGELFF
TRBV7-2	TRBJ1-1	CASSLGSWREAFF
TRBV6-5	TRBJ2-3	CASSTAGGKDTQYF
TRBV18	TRBJ2-3	CASSPRTTGTGAQSQYF